The clone carrying this T cell receptor beta chain was observed a handful of times. TCRdb called the RACE reads again in MiXCR, with one record for every CDR3 protein. This sample carries approximately 89,000 distinct CDR3 sequences, around 9.6% of them seen once, and the ten largest clones take under 2.5%. The data were obtained in a study of human T cells and chemical hapten exposure. The time point here: patch test 2, 6 weeks after DPC sensitization. Regarding treatment: therapeutic diphenylcyclopropenone sensitization with weekly scalp DPC. Source: whole blood, taken in connection with sensitization to the hapten diphenylcyclopropenone (DPC). This clonotype was obtained from a woman in her twenties or thirties with alopecia areata. Some clones in this sample may be carry-over from other donors' samples.

CDR3 in DNA: TGTGCCAGCAGTACCGGGCAGTTCTACGAGCAGTACTTC. It is translated as CASSTGQFYEQYF. The chain joins TRBV5-6 to TRBJ2-7, with unresolved D. The V gene's germline CDR1 is SGHDT and CDR2 YYEEEE. V shed 5 bases and J shed 3 bases, with 12 bases lying between them. The CDR3 contains 13 residues.